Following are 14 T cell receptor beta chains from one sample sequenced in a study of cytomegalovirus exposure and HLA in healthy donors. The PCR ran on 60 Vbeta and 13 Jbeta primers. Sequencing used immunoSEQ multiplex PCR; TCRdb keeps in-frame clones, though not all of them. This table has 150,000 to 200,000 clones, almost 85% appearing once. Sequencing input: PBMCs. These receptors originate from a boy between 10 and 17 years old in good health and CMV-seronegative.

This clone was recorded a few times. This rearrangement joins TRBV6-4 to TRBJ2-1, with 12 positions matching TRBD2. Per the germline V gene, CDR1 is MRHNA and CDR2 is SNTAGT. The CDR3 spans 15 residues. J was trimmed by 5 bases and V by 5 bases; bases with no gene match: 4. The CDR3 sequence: CASSTGLAGHNEQFF. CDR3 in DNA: TGTGCCAGCAGTACGGGACTAGCGGGCCACAATGAGCAGTTCTTC.

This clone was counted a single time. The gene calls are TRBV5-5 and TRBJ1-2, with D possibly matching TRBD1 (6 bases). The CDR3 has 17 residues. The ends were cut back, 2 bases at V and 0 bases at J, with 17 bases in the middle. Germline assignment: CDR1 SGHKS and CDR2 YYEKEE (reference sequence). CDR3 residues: CASSFSNMDRANYGYTF. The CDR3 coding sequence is TGTGCCAGCAGCTTTTCTAATATGGACAGAGCTAACTATGGCTACACCTTC.

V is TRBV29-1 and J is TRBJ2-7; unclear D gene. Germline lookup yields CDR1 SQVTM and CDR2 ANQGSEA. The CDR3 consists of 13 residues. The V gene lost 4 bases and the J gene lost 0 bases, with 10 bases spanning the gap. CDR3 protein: CSVGGPSSYEQYF. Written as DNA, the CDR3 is TGCAGCGTTGGTGGTCCTAGCTCCTACGAGCAGTACTTC.

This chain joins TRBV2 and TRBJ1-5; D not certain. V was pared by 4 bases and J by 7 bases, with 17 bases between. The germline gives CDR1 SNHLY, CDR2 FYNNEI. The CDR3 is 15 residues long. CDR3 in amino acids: CASSVWTVGGQPQHF. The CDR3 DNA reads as TGTGCCAGCAGTGTTTGGACCGTTGGAGGGCAGCCCCAGCATTTT.

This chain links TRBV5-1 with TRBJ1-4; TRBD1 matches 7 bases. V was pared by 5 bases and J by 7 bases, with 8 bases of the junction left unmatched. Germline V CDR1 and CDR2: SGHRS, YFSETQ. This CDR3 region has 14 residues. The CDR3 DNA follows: TGCGCCAGCAGTCCAACAGGGGCTGCTGAAAAACTGTTTTTT. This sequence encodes CASSPTGAAEKLFF.

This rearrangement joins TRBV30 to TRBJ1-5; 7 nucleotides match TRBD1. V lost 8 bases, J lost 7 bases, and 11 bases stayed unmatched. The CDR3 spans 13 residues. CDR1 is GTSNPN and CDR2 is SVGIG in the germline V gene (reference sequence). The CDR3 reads CAGAEGGDQPQHF. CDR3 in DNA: TGTGCCGGAGCTGAAGGGGGCGACCAGCCCCAGCATTTT.

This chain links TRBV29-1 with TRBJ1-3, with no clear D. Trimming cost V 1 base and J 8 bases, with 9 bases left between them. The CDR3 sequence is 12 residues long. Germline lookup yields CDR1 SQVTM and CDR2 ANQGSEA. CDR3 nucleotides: TGCAGCGTTGAAGTTAACAGTCACACCATATATTTT. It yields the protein CSVEVNSHTIYF.

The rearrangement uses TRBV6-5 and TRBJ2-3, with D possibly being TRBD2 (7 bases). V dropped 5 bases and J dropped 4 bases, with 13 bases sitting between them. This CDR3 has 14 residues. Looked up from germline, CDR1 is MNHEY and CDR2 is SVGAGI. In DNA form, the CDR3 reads TGTGCCAGCAGTGGGGGGGGCCCCGCAGATACGCAGTATTTT. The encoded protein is CASSGGGPADTQYF.

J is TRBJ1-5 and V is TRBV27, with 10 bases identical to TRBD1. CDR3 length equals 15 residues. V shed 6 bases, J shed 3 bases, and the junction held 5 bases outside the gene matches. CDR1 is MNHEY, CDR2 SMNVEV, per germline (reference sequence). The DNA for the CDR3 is TGTGCCAGCAGCGGGGGACAGGGGCCCAATCAGCCCCAGCATTTT. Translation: CASSGGQGPNQPQHF.

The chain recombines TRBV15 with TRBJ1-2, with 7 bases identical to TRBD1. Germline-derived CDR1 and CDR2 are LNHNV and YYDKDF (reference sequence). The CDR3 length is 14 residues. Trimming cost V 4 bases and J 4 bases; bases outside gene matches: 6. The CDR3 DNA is TGTGCCACCAGCACAGGGGGATCGGGCTATGGCTACACCTTC. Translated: CATSTGGSGYGYTF.

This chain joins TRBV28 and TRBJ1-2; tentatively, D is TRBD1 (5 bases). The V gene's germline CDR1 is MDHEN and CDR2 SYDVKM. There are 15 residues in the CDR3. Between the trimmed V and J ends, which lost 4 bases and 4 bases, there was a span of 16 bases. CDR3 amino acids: CASSSPGGGGYGYTF. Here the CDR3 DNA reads TGTGCCAGCAGTTCCCCCGGGGGAGGAGGCTATGGCTACACCTTC.

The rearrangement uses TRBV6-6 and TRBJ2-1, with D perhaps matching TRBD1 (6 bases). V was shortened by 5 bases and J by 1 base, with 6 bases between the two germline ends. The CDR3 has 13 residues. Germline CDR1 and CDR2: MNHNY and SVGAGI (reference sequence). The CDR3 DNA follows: TGTGCCAGCAGTAGGGGGTCCTACAATGAGCAGTTCTTC. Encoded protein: CASSRGSYNEQFF.

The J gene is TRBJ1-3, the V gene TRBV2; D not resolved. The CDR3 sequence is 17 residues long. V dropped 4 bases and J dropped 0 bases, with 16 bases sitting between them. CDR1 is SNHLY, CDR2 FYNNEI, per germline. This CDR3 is CASSGHVGPDSGNTIYF. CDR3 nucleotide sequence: TGTGCCAGCAGTGGACATGTCGGCCCTGACTCTGGAAACACCATATATTTT.

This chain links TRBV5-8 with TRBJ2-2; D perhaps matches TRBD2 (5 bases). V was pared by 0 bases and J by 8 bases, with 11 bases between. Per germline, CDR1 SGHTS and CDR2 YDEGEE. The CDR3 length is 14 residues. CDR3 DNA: TGTGCCAGCAGCTTGGCGCGAGGGAAGGGGGAGCTGTTTTTT. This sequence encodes CASSLARGKGELFF.